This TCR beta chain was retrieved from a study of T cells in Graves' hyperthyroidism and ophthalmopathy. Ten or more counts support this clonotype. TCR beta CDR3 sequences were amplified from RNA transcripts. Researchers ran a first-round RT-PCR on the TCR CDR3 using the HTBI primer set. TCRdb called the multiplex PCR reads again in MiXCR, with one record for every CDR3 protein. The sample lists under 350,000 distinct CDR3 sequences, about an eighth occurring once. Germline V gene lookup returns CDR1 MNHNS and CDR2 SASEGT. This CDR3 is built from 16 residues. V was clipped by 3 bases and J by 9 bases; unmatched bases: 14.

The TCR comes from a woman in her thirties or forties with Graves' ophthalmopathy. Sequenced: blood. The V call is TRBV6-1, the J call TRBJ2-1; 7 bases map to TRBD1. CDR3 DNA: TGTGCCAGCAGTGATACGCGACAGGGACGGGTCCGTGAGCAGTTCTTC. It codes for CASSDTRQGRVREQFF.